This T cell receptor beta chain was documented in a study of identical twins. Whole-study findings and limits: Alpha sequences that were out-of-frame and twin-shared showed an excess of low generation probability.

The CDR3 has 14 residues. CDR1 and CDR2 (germline): SGHVS, FQNEAQ. Trimming cost V 3 bases and J 0 bases, with 9 bases left between them. Of note for this clonotype: What it recognizes is unknown.

MiXCR was run by TCRdb on the 5' RACE reads, yielding one entry per CDR3 protein. The table lists hundreds of thousands of distinct CDR3 sequences, about a tenth of them singletons. The specimen sequenced was memory (CD45RO+) T cells sorted from blood. The rearrangement links TRBV7-8 to TRBJ2-7, with D possibly matching TRBD1 (6 bases). This receptor was obtained from a woman between 18 and 29 years old in good health. The CDR3 loop reads CASSLDRNSYEQYF. The CDR3 DNA is TGTGCCAGCAGCTTGGACAGAAACTCCTACGAGCAGTACTTC. Full variable domain (outside the CDR3, taken from reference TRBV7-8 and TRBJ2-7): GAGVSQSPRYKVAKRGQDVALRCDPISGHVSLFWYQQALGQGPEFLTYFQNEAQLDKSGLPSDRFFAERPEGSVSTLKIQRTQQEDSAVYLCASSLDRNSYEQYFGPGTRLTVT.